Below are 19 T cell receptor beta chains sequenced from a single sample in a study of blood T cell repertoires in COVID-19. Produced via immunoSEQ multiplex PCR; TCRdb's table is partial and in-frame only. The sample records about 230,000 clones, roughly 84% being singletons. Sequencing input: peripheral blood. These receptor sequences come from a man in his forties with acute or convalescent COVID-19.

The gene calls are TRBV18 and TRBJ2-7, with D perhaps TRBD1 (6 bases). The germline V gene encodes CDR1 KGHSH and CDR2 LQKENI. The CDR3 spans 12 residues. With 3 bases removed from V and 6 bases from J, the gap between germline ends came to 9 bases. CDR3 bases: TGTGCCAGCTCACCTACAGGGTTCGAGCAGTACTTC. Translating gives CASSPTGFEQYF.

This chain links TRBV5-5 with TRBJ2-1; D call uncertain. Germline lookup yields CDR1 SGHKS and CDR2 YYEKEE (reference sequence). The CDR3 spans 11 residues. The germline V and J ends were trimmed by 4 bases and 8 bases, with 7 bases remaining between them. The CDR3: CASSPEYEQFF. In DNA, the CDR3 is TGTGCCAGCAGCCCGGAGTATGAGCAGTTCTTC.

The chain carries TRBV29-1 and TRBJ2-7; D gene unclear. This CDR3 region has 12 residues. V was pared by 4 bases and J by 0 bases, with 7 bases between. Germline loops: CDR1 SQVTM, CDR2 ANQGSEA. The CDR3 region has the DNA TGCAGCGTTGGGCACAACTCCTACGAGCAGTACTTC. It codes for CSVGHNSYEQYF.

The chain joins TRBV27 to TRBJ2-7; a possible D gene is TRBD1 (6 bases). V was trimmed by 5 bases and J by 0 bases, leaving 11 bases between them. The CDR3 spans 14 residues. CDR1 is MNHEY, CDR2 SMNVEV, per germline (reference sequence). The CDR3 sequence is CASSPQGFSYEQYF. In DNA, the CDR3 is TGTGCCAGCAGTCCACAGGGTTTCTCCTACGAGCAGTACTTC.

This sequence joins TRBV11-2 and TRBJ1-2, with TRBD1 matching over 7 bases. V lost 5 bases and J lost 13; bases outside the gene matches: 13. CDR1 and CDR2 from the germline V gene are SGHAT and FQNNGV. CDR3 size: 13 residues. CDR3 nucleotide sequence: TGTGCCAGCAGCCGGATTGGCCGCAGGGGGTCCACCTTC. It translates to CASSRIGRRGSTF.

V gene TRBV6-1 combines with J gene TRBJ2-7; a weak D match, TRBD2 (5 bases). Germline V gene sequence: CDR1 MNHNS, CDR2 SASEGT. The CDR3 runs to 13 residues. V lost 2 bases and J 4 bases, leaving 9 bases between the germline ends. The CDR3: CASSEQGLYEQYF. The CDR3 DNA reads TGTGCCAGCAGTGAACAAGGACTTTACGAGCAGTACTTC.

The chain links TRBV6-6 to TRBJ1-6, with D unresolved. Trimming took off 1 base at V and 4 bases at J, with 11 bases between the two ends. Germline loops: CDR1 MNHNY, CDR2 SVGAGI (reference sequence). This CDR3 comprises 16 residues. For the CDR3, the DNA is TGTGCCAGCAGTTACTTACGGGGTAGTTATAATTCACCCCTCCACTTT. The encoded protein is CASSYLRGSYNSPLHF.

The chain couples TRBV2 to TRBJ1-2, with 8 bases that match TRBD1. With V trimmed by 10 bases and J by 3 bases, 4 bases remained unmatched. The CDR3 loop spans 12 amino acids. Germline loops: CDR1 SNHLY, CDR2 FYNNEI. The CDR3 sequence is CAIETGDYGYTF. The CDR3 nucleotides read TGTGCCATAGAGACAGGGGACTATGGCTACACCTTC.

The chain couples TRBV5-4 to TRBJ2-5; 13 bases map to TRBD2. Germline V gives CDR1 SGHNT, CDR2 YYREEE (reference sequence). The V segment lost 3 bases and the J segment 5 bases; nucleotides outside the gene matches: 10. The CDR3 contains 17 residues. CDR3 residues: CASSSGLAGASRETQYF. The DNA of the CDR3 is TGTGCCAGCAGCTCTGGACTAGCGGGGGCCTCTAGGGAGACCCAGTACTTC.

The chain uses TRBV4-3 and TRBJ1-1; D call uncertain. Germline loops: CDR1 LGHNA, CDR2 YSLEER. The germline V and J ends were trimmed by 1 base and 3 bases, with 21 bases remaining between them. This CDR3 spans 18 amino acids. The DNA of the CDR3 is TGCGCCAGCAGCCAAGCAGTTTGGCTCCGGGAACCCTACACTGAAGCTTTCTTT. Its translation is CASSQAVWLREPYTEAFF.

The chain employs TRBV29-1 and TRBJ2-1; D perhaps matches TRBD1 (6 bases). V gave up 6 bases and J gave up 2 bases, with 17 bases separating them. This CDR3 is built from 15 residues. The V gene's germline CDR1 is SQVTM and CDR2 ANQGSEA. Here the CDR3 DNA reads TGCAGCGTCCCGAGGGCAGGGGCTGCCTACAATGAGCAGTTCTTC. Protein: CSVPRAGAAYNEQFF.

This clone was picked up a small number of times. The DNA for the CDR3 is TGCGCCAGCAGCTTGACTAGCGGGGGGCCTGGAGAGACCCAGTACTTC. Its translation is CASSLTSGGPGETQYF. V is TRBV5-1 and J is TRBJ2-5; 12 bases agree with TRBD2. The CDR3 loop spans 16 amino acids. Germline loops: CDR1 SGHRS, CDR2 YFSETQ. V lost 1 base and J lost 4; bases outside the gene matches: 5.

V gene TRBV11-2 combines with J gene TRBJ2-3; 8 bases line up with TRBD2. The germline V gene has CDR1 SGHAT and CDR2 FQNNGV. J lost 1 base, V lost 6 bases, and 9 bases had no gene match. There are 16 residues in the CDR3. The CDR3 bases are TGTGCCAGCAGATCTCCCGACGGGGGGGGCACAGATACGCAGTATTTT. It encodes CASRSPDGGGTDTQYF.

The rearrangement uses TRBV9 and TRBJ1-2; D might be TRBD1 (6 bases). In germline, CDR1 is SGDLS, CDR2 YYNGEE. The CDR3 length is 16 residues. V lost 4 bases, J lost 2 bases, and 18 bases lay in between. CDR3 sequence (DNA): TGTGCCAGCAGCACCCCCTCCGGGACAAAGAACTATGGCTACACCTTC. The encoded protein is CASSTPSGTKNYGYTF.

The chain combines TRBV5-6 with TRBJ2-7, with TRBD2 as a possible D gene (7 bases). In germline, CDR1 is SGHDT, CDR2 YYEEEE. CDR3 length equals 16 residues. Between the trimmed V and J ends, which lost 5 bases and 2 bases, there was a span of 20 bases. In DNA, the CDR3 is TGTGCCAGCAGTTCGATTACAGGGAGGGACGCCTACGAGCAGTACTTC. Its protein is CASSSITGRDAYEQYF.

This clone was counted a single time. The chain links TRBV11-2 to TRBJ2-2, with TRBD2 as a possible D gene (6 bases). V was trimmed by 4 bases and J by 6 bases, leaving 21 bases between them. The CDR3 runs 17 residues. The germline gives CDR1 SGHAT, CDR2 FQNNGV. The DNA of the CDR3 is TGTGCCAGCAGCTCGGCGCCACAGACTAGTTTAGCCGGGGAGCTGTTTTTT. This encodes CASSSAPQTSLAGELFF. Together with reference TRBV11-2 and TRBJ2-2, the CDR3 gives the full variable domain: EAGVAQSPRYKIIEKRQSVAFWCNPISGHATLYWYQQILGQGPKLLIQFQNNGVVDDSQLPKDRFSAERLKGVDSTLKIQPAKLEDSAVYLCASSSAPQTSLAGELFFGEGSRLTVL.

The chain joins TRBV5-6 to TRBJ2-1, with D perhaps matching TRBD2 (5 bases). Germline CDR1 reads SGHDT; CDR2 reads YYEEEE. This CDR3 contains 15 residues. The germline V and J ends were trimmed by 4 bases and 3 bases, with 14 bases remaining between them. The CDR3 DNA reads as TGTGCCAGCAGCACCCGCCTAGCTTTCTACAATGAGCAGTTCTTC. It codes for CASSTRLAFYNEQFF.

The chain uses TRBV6-5 and TRBJ1-2; 7 bases are a match to TRBD1. The germline CDR1 and CDR2 sequences are MNHEY and SVGAGI. Trimming at V came to 2 bases and at J to 8 bases, leaving 8 bases not matched to a gene. The CDR3 consists of 14 residues. The chain's CDR3 is CASSYNDRVSGYTF. The CDR3 bases are TGTGCCAGCAGTTACAACGACAGGGTTTCGGGCTACACCTTC.

This rearrangement joins TRBV2 to TRBJ1-1; 7 nucleotides line up with TRBD1. Per germline, CDR1 SNHLY and CDR2 FYNNEI. V was pared by 4 bases and J by 4 bases, with 6 bases of the junction left unmatched. This CDR3 comprises 14 residues. CDR3 bases: TGTGCCAGCAGTGCCCCCCCAGGGGGCACTGAAGCTTTCTTT. Its protein is CASSAPPGGTEAFF.